The text below deals with one T cell receptor (beta chain). The data stem from a study of blood T cell repertoires in COVID-19. Looking at the study overall: Sources were T cells, B-cell-depleted T cells, or PBMCs; the material itself was cDNA or gDNA.

Per the original methods: Cell counts per sample came from amplifying reference gene primers. Produced via immunoSEQ multiplex PCR; TCRdb's table is partial and in-frame only. From that table come the V and J calls and clone size; the DNA was used to work out D and trimming. The repertoire holds 160,000 or so clones, with about 90% as singletons. The germline V gene encodes CDR1 SGHTA and CDR2 FQGNSA. This CDR3 is built from 16 residues. Trimming stripped 3 bases from V and 0 bases from J, with 12 bases between. The sample comprised PBMCs or T cells enriched from blood (not recorded which). V is TRBV7-2 and J is TRBJ1-3; no definite D call. The clonotype originates from a human donor with acute COVID-19. The donor label of this sample is uncertain. The CDR3 bases are TGTGCCAGCAGCTTGCCGGTAGGAGACTCTGGAAACACCATATATTTT. Translating gives CASSLPVGDSGNTIYF.